A single sample is the source of the 13 T cell receptor beta chains below, sequenced in a study of blood T cell repertoires in COVID-19 (dated by TCRdb to the early 2020s). Libraries came from the immunoSEQ multiplex PCR assay. What TCRdb holds here is the immuneACCESS table cut down to in-frame rearrangements. Part of the clones is not present; checked against another copy, under half of the missing clones reflect an unresolved V gene, and the others are unexplained. Across this sample there are around 140,000 clones, with approximately 84% seen only once. About 15% of the sample is held by the ten biggest clonotypes. Sequences were obtained from peripheral blood. These receptors were collected from an elderly woman with acute or convalescent COVID-19.

V is TRBV6-5 and J is TRBJ1-6; tentative D call: TRBD1 (5 bases). Germline CDR1 and CDR2: MNHEY and SVGAGI. CDR3 size: 13 residues. Trimming removed 2 bases from V and 7 bases from J, with 6 bases in between. As DNA, the CDR3 is TGTGCCAGCAGTTACGACAGAAATTCACCCCTCCACTTT. This sequence encodes CASSYDRNSPLHF.

The V call is TRBV7-2, the J call TRBJ2-1; D remains unclear. The CDR3 covers 14 residues. Trimming pared 1 base from V and 5 bases from J, leaving 9 bases between. The germline V gene encodes CDR1 SGHTA and CDR2 FQGNSA. The CDR3 region has the DNA TGTGCCAGCAGCTTAGGTGGCTTTAACAATGAGCAGTTCTTC. Amino acid sequence: CASSLGGFNNEQFF.

The DNA for the CDR3 is TGTGCCAGCAGCGTAGGGACTACTTACGAGCAGTACTTC. It encodes CASSVGTTYEQYF. This rearrangement joins TRBV7-2 to TRBJ2-7; 7 positions agree with TRBD2. Germline V lookup: CDR1 SGHTA, CDR2 FQGNSA. The junction had 5 bases not matched to a gene; V was cut back by 5 bases and J by 4 bases. There are 13 residues in the CDR3.

The table lists this clone with a few counts. This chain uses TRBV5-4 with TRBJ1-1; 7 nucleotides agree with TRBD1. In germline, CDR1 is SGHNT, CDR2 YYREEE (reference sequence). The trim removed 4 bases at V and 0 bases at J, leaving 6 bases unmatched. The CDR3 spans 15 residues. As DNA, the CDR3 is TGTGCCAGCAGCCCGACAGGGACTTTGAACACTGAAGCTTTCTTT. Encoded protein: CASSPTGTLNTEAFF.

V and J are TRBV27 and TRBJ2-7; possibly TRBD1 for D (6 bases). V lost 5 bases and J lost 4, with 21 bases in between. The CDR3 covers 16 residues. Germline V gives CDR1 MNHEY, CDR2 SMNVEV (reference sequence). The CDR3 nucleotides read TGTGCCAGCAGTCTCGGGACACCGGTCCGACCTTACGAGCAGTACTTC. As protein: CASSLGTPVRPYEQYF.

This clone has more than one count but fewer than ten. This rearrangement joins TRBV7-9 to TRBJ2-7, with 11 bases fitting TRBD2. The CDR3 covers 15 residues. In germline, CDR1 is SEHNR, CDR2 FQNEAQ (reference sequence). The V segment lost 4 bases and the J segment 6 bases; nucleotides outside the gene matches: 8. The chain's CDR3 is CASSSALAGGSEQYF. CDR3 DNA: TGTGCCAGCAGCTCGGCGCTAGCGGGGGGTTCCGAGCAGTACTTC. Based on the CDR3 plus reference TRBV7-9 and TRBJ2-7, the full variable domain is DTGVSQNPRHKITKRGQNVTFRCDPISEHNRLYWYRQTLGQGPEFLTYFQNEAQLEKSRLLSDRFSAERPKGSFSTLEIQRTEQGDSAMYLCASSSALAGGSEQYFGPGTRLTVT.

This clone was recorded a few times. The chain uses TRBV4-3 and TRBJ2-3, with a tentative D call TRBD2 (5 bases). Germline loops: CDR1 LGHNA, CDR2 YSLEER. The V end lost 0 bases, the J end lost 8 bases, and 18 bases lay between the germline ends. The CDR3 consists of 16 residues. CDR3 sequence: CASSQDRDSSGGTQYF. The CDR3 DNA sequence: TGCGCCAGCAGCCAAGATCGGGATAGCTCGGGTGGTACGCAGTATTTT.

This chain connects TRBV7-2 to TRBJ1-2; D is perhaps TRBD1 (6 bases). The V and J ends lost 1 base and 10 bases respectively, with 19 bases between them. Germline V gives CDR1 SGHTA, CDR2 FQGNSA. This CDR3 comprises 15 residues. The CDR3 region is CASSLVFSRGRDYTF. CDR3 sequence (DNA): TGTGCCAGCAGCTTAGTATTCTCCAGGGGAAGGGACTACACCTTC.

This clone has just a few counts. The CDR3 DNA reads as TGCGCCAGCAGCGGGACCTCCGGGACAGGGACTGGAAACACCATATATTTT. Its protein is CASSGTSGTGTGNTIYF. The chain links TRBV5-1 to TRBJ1-3, with 9 bases lining up with TRBD1. CDR1 is SGHRS and CDR2 is YFSETQ in the germline V gene. Unmatched junction bases numbered 10, after V lost 4 bases and J lost 2 bases. This CDR3 is 17 amino acids long.

The chain has TRBV7-5 and TRBJ1-1. TRBV7-5 is labeled a pseudogene. This CDR3 has 15 residues. CDR3 DNA sequence: TGTGTCAGAAGCTTAGAGGGGAGGATGAACACTGAAGCTTTCTTT. Translation gives CVRSLEGRMNTEAFF.

This CDR3 is CASSPGPTDTQYF. The CDR3 DNA is TGTGCCAGCAGCCCTGGGCCCACAGATACGCAGTATTTT. The chain is built from TRBV9 and TRBJ2-3; D not certain. From germline, CDR1 is SGDLS and CDR2 YYNGEE. The CDR3 is made up of 13 amino acids. The V and J ends lost 4 bases and 2 bases respectively, with 8 bases between them.

The chain couples TRBV2 to TRBJ1-2; no clear D. The V end lost 7 bases, the J end lost 2 bases, and 11 bases lay between the germline ends. The CDR3 loop spans 13 amino acids. Germline CDR1 reads SNHLY; CDR2 reads FYNNEI. The CDR3 sequence is CASTGESNYGYTF. CDR3 in DNA: TGTGCCAGCACCGGGGAGTCGAACTATGGCTACACCTTC.

The chain carries TRBV2 and TRBJ1-6; a weak D match, TRBD1 (6 bases). Looked up from germline, CDR1 is SNHLY and CDR2 is FYNNEI. V lost 3 bases and J lost 6, with 12 bases in between. The CDR3 totals 15 residues. The CDR3 nucleotides are TGTGCCAGCAGTGAGGTTCAGGGGCCTAATTCACCCCTCCACTTT. Translated: CASSEVQGPNSPLHF.